This T cell receptor (beta chain) emerged from a study of T cell responses to AZD1222 COVID-19 vaccine. The V segment lost 3 bases and the J segment 4 bases; nucleotides outside the gene matches: 10. Germline V lookup: CDR1 SGHNT, CDR2 YYREEE (reference sequence). The CDR3 covers 15 residues. General study findings and limits: Mostly white British, mostly female donors; authors suggested clonal diversity may be underestimated.

Note on this clone: Its matching antigen is unknown.

Profiling relied on immunoSEQ multiplex PCR, and the TCRdb table lists in-frame clones only, not all of them. The table shows more than 95,000 clones, with roughly 91% occurring only once. Second-dose intervals of approximately 4 or approximately 12 weeks were pooled. The specimen comprised peripheral blood, sampled 28 days after the second AZD1222 dose. The clonotype comes from an adult who received the AZD1222 COVID-19 vaccine. The chain is built from TRBV5-4 and TRBJ2-7; 7 positions match TRBD1. The CDR3: CASSSLTGVGYEQYF. The CDR3 nucleotides read TGTGCCAGCAGCTCTCTCACAGGGGTTGGGTACGAGCAGTACTTC.